One sample yielded the 6 T cell receptor beta chains listed below, sequenced in a study of T cells in Graves' hyperthyroidism and ophthalmopathy. It was RNA transcripts that yielded the amplified TCR beta CDR3 regions. Using the HTBI primer set, a first-round RT-PCR was run on the TCR CDR3. TCRdb reprocessed the multiplex PCR reads via MiXCR and lists one record per CDR3 protein. The data contain 300,000 or so distinct CDR3 sequences, roughly 17% of them singletons. The sequenced sample was blood. These receptors all come from a man between 25 and 39 years old with Graves' hyperthyroidism.

This clonotype was found a few times. This chain uses TRBV11-2 with TRBJ2-7, with TRBD2 identical over 10 bases. V gave up 5 bases and J gave up 6 bases; unmatched junction bases: 10. CDR3 length: 15 amino acids. Germline-derived CDR1 and CDR2 are SGHAT and FQNNGV. CDR3 sequence: CASSQAVLAGAEQYF. The CDR3 bases are TGTGCCAGCAGCCAAGCCGTCCTAGCGGGAGCCGAGCAGTACTTC.

This clonotype has at least ten counts. The chain combines TRBV3-1 with TRBJ2-1, with TRBD1 identical over 10 bases. V dropped 4 bases and J dropped 4; count of bases not matched to a gene: 7. The germline V gene encodes CDR1 LGHDT and CDR2 YNNKEL (reference sequence). The CDR3 runs 16 residues. The CDR3 reads CASSPGQGRSYNEQFF. For the CDR3, the DNA is TGTGCCAGCAGCCCGGGACAGGGGAGATCTTACAATGAGCAGTTCTTC.

This clonotype showed up many times. The V and J genes are TRBV28 and TRBJ2-3; perhaps TRBD1 as D (5 bases). Germline V gives CDR1 MDHEN, CDR2 SYDVKM. This CDR3 contains 15 residues. V lost 1 base to trimming and J lost 2 bases, with 10 bases between them. The CDR3 DNA is TGTGCCAGCAGTTTATTCAGGGTCAACACAGATACGCAGTATTTT. Translating gives CASSLFRVNTDTQYF.

This rearrangement joins TRBV12-3 or TRBV12-4 to TRBJ2-1; perhaps TRBD1 as D (5 bases). This CDR3 is built from 15 residues. The V end lost 5 bases, the J end lost 0 bases, and 11 bases lay between the germline ends. The CDR3 coding sequence is TGTGCCAGCAGTCCAAGCGACAGCTCCTACAATGAGCAGTTCTTC. Translated: CASSPSDSSYNEQFF.

At least ten counts were recorded for this clonotype. V and J are TRBV20-1 and TRBJ2-3; possibly TRBD2 for D (5 bases). The germline gives CDR1 DFQATT, CDR2 SNEGSKA (reference sequence). V lost 6 bases and J lost 4, with 11 bases in between. The CDR3 spans 12 residues. CDR3 loop: CSALAKADTQYF. CDR3 bases: TGCAGTGCCCTAGCCAAAGCAGATACGCAGTATTTT.

Many counts were recorded for this clonotype. The J gene is TRBJ1-4, the V gene TRBV27; 8 bases are a match to TRBD1. This CDR3 has 18 residues. CDR1 MNHEY and CDR2 SMNVEV come from the germline V gene (reference sequence). V was clipped by 1 base and J by 8 bases; unmatched bases: 15. CDR3: CASSLFAYPTGGQEKLFF. The CDR3 bases are TGTGCCAGCAGTTTATTCGCTTATCCCACAGGGGGTCAAGAAAAACTGTTTTTT.